Listed below are T cell receptor beta chains from one sample, sequenced in a study of OX40 agonist ivuxolimab in advanced cancers. Sequenced by immunoSEQ multiplex PCR; TCRdb stores in-frame clones only, minus some. The data hold approximately 49,000 clones, with approximately 84% observed a single time. The specimen comprised CD4+ or CD8+ T cells sorted from blood, sampled in a trial of the OX40 agonist ivuxolimab. These receptors were taken from an adult with an advanced solid tumor such as melanoma, head and neck, liver or kidney cancer. The CDR3 runs from the conserved cysteine through the conserved F or W. The D gene is left open where the match is weak. Not every row has a clone size; where given, it reads once, few, many or a size class.

clone_size: .
j_call: TRBJ2-3
d_call: .
v_call: TRBV11-1
cdr3_aa: CASSHLTGTDTQYF
cdr3_nt: TGTGCCAGCAGCCACCTGACCGGGACAGATACGCAGTATTTT

clone_size: once
j_call: TRBJ2-1
d_call: .
v_call: TRBV7-3
cdr3_aa: CASSFKAGQYNEQFF
cdr3_nt: TGTGCCAGCAGCTTTAAAGCGGGACAATACAATGAGCAGTTCTTC

clone_size: .
j_call: TRBJ2-7
d_call: .
v_call: TRBV6-6
cdr3_aa: CASSYGGTSYEQYF
cdr3_nt: TGTGCCAGCAGTTATGGGGGGACCTCCTACGAGCAGTACTTC

clone_size: .
j_call: TRBJ2-7
d_call: TRBD2
v_call: TRBV6-1
cdr3_aa: CASSETSGDHYEQYF
cdr3_nt: TGTGCCAGCAGTGAGACTAGCGGAGACCACTACGAGCAGTACTTC

clone_size: .
j_call: TRBJ2-2
d_call: .
v_call: TRBV7-9
cdr3_aa: CASSLATVTGELFF
cdr3_nt: TGTGCCAGCAGCTTAGCGACAGTCACCGGGGAGCTGTTTTTT

clone_size: .
j_call: TRBJ2-1
d_call: TRBD2
v_call: TRBV6-1
cdr3_aa: CASRAGGSNEQFF
cdr3_nt: TGTGCCAGCAGGGCGGGGGGGTCCAATGAGCAGTTCTTC

clone_size: .
j_call: TRBJ2-5
d_call: .
v_call: TRBV30
cdr3_aa: CASTPHQETQYF
cdr3_nt: TGTGCCTCGACTCCACATCAAGAGACCCAGTACTTC

clone_size: .
j_call: TRBJ1-5
d_call: .
v_call: TRBV2
cdr3_aa: CASRGWGSNQPQHF
cdr3_nt: TGTGCCAGCAGGGGGTGGGGTAGCAATCAGCCCCAGCATTTT

clone_size: .
j_call: TRBJ2-1
d_call: .
v_call: TRBV7-9
cdr3_aa: CASSLSRADNEQFF
cdr3_nt: TGTGCCAGCAGCTTAAGCAGGGCCGACAATGAGCAGTTCTTC

clone_size: .
j_call: TRBJ2-1
d_call: TRBD1
v_call: TRBV6-1
cdr3_aa: CASSEFGRGRGEQFF
cdr3_nt: TGTGCCAGCAGTGAATTTGGCAGGGGGCGGGGTGAGCAGTTCTTC

clone_size: few
j_call: TRBJ2-7
d_call: TRBD2
v_call: TRBV29-1
cdr3_aa: CSVGGLSYEQYF
cdr3_nt: TGCAGCGTTGGGGGACTATCCTACGAGCAGTACTTC

clone_size: .
j_call: TRBJ2-5
d_call: .
v_call: TRBV4-1
cdr3_aa: CASSQLGPPLQETQYF
cdr3_nt: TGCGCCAGCAGCCAACTCGGGCCGCCGCTCCAAGAGACCCAGTACTTC

clone_size: .
j_call: TRBJ2-7
d_call: .
v_call: TRBV6-5
cdr3_aa: CASSLSGTYEQYF
cdr3_nt: TGTGCCAGCAGCCTTAGCGGTACCTACGAGCAGTACTTC

clone_size: .
j_call: TRBJ2-6
d_call: .
v_call: TRBV5-1
cdr3_aa: CASSLATPGANVLTF
cdr3_nt: TGCGCCAGCAGCTTGGCGACTCCAGGGGCCAACGTCCTGACTTTC

clone_size: .
j_call: TRBJ2-2
d_call: TRBD1
v_call: TRBV18
cdr3_aa: CASSRDSTNTGELFF
cdr3_nt: TGTGCCAGCTCACGGGACAGTACAAACACCGGGGAGCTGTTTTTT

clone_size: .
j_call: TRBJ2-3
d_call: .
v_call: TRBV9
cdr3_aa: CASSVTGWVTDTQYF
cdr3_nt: TGTGCCAGCAGCGTAACGGGATGGGTCACAGATACGCAGTATTTT